A selection of T cell receptor beta chains follows, all from one sample in a study of blood T cells in healthy people across ages. TCRdb reprocessed the 5' RACE reads with MiXCR, giving one entry per CDR3 protein. The data show approximately 2,000,000 distinct CDR3 sequences, around 40% seen once. Sequencing was performed on blood. These receptors all stem from a human donor in good health. The CDR3 runs from the conserved cysteine through the conserved F or W. The D gene is left open where the match is weak. Size values are once, few and many counts, or a class for expanded clones, and some rows have none.

D gene: .
V gene: TRBV5-1
clone size: .
J gene: TRBJ2-1
CDR3 DNA: TGCGCCAGCAGCTTCACTAGTAGGGTCGTCGATGAGCAGTTCTTC
CDR3 protein: CASSFTSRVVDEQFF

D gene: TRBD2
V gene: TRBV15
clone size: .
J gene: TRBJ2-1
CDR3 DNA: TGTGCCACCAGCACTAGGACTAGCTCCTACAATGAGCAGTTCTTC
CDR3 protein: CATSTRTSSYNEQFF

D gene: .
V gene: TRBV29-1
clone size: .
J gene: TRBJ2-2
CDR3 DNA: TGCAGCGCCGGGACCCTAGAAACTGGCGGGAACACCGGGGAGCTGTTTTTT
CDR3 protein: CSAGTLETGGNTGELFF

D gene: TRBD2
V gene: TRBV5-1
clone size: .
J gene: TRBJ2-2
CDR3 DNA: TGCGCCAGCAGCGCCTGGACTAGCGGGGGTAGCACCGGGGAGCTGTTTTTT
CDR3 protein: CASSAWTSGGSTGELFF

D gene: .
V gene: TRBV12-3/TRBV12-4
clone size: .
J gene: TRBJ2-3
CDR3 DNA: TGTGCCAGCACCCTCGGGTGGGATACGCAGTATTTT
CDR3 protein: CASTLGWDTQYF

D gene: TRBD2
V gene: TRBV7-2
clone size: .
J gene: TRBJ2-3
CDR3 DNA: TGTGCCAGCAGCGCAGAACTAGCGGGGGGGGGCAAGACGCAGTATTTT
CDR3 protein: CASSAELAGGGKTQYF

D gene: TRBD1
V gene: TRBV20-1
clone size: .
J gene: TRBJ2-1
CDR3 DNA: TGCAGTGCTAGAGATATACAGGGGGCTTATGAGCAGTTCTTC
CDR3 protein: CSARDIQGAYEQFF

D gene: TRBD2
V gene: TRBV10-3
clone size: .
J gene: TRBJ2-1
CDR3 DNA: TGTGCCATCAGGGCCGGCGGCGGGGGGTACAATGAGCAGTTCTTC
CDR3 protein: CAIRAGGGGYNEQFF

D gene: .
V gene: TRBV4-1
clone size: .
J gene: TRBJ2-5
CDR3 DNA: TGCGCCAGCAGACAAACGGGGGACATGTACCAAGAGACCCAGTACTTC
CDR3 protein: CASRQTGDMYQETQYF

D gene: TRBD2
V gene: TRBV11-3
clone size: .
J gene: TRBJ2-5
CDR3 DNA: TGTGCCAGCAGCTTAACGACTAGCGGGGGGATCCAAGAGACCCAGTACTTC
CDR3 protein: CASSLTTSGGIQETQYF

D gene: TRBD2
V gene: TRBV25-1
clone size: many
J gene: TRBJ2-7
CDR3 DNA: TGTGCCAGCAGTGCCGGGAGGGGGTTCTACGAGCAGTACTTC
CDR3 protein: CASSAGRGFYEQYF

D gene: .
V gene: TRBV7-2
clone size: few
J gene: TRBJ2-6
CDR3 DNA: TGTGCCAGCAGCCAAAAGGCTGGGGCCAACGTCCTGACTTTC
CDR3 protein: CASSQKAGANVLTF

D gene: TRBD1
V gene: TRBV5-6
clone size: .
J gene: TRBJ1-2
CDR3 DNA: TGTGCCAGCAGCTTGTTCTGGCAGGGGGTCGATGGCTACACCTTC
CDR3 protein: CASSLFWQGVDGYTF

D gene: .
V gene: TRBV7-9
clone size: .
J gene: TRBJ1-1
CDR3 DNA: TGTGCCAGCAGCAACACTCAGGGGGCTTTCTTT
CDR3 protein: CASSNTQGAFF

D gene: .
V gene: TRBV6-6
clone size: .
J gene: TRBJ1-4
CDR3 DNA: TGTGCCAGCAGTTCCCCGGGATTTACTAATGAAAAACTGTTTTTT
CDR3 protein: CASSSPGFTNEKLFF

D gene: .
V gene: TRBV20-1
clone size: .
J gene: TRBJ2-7
CDR3 DNA: TGCAGTGCCAAGACCCCGCGTGGGACCTACGAGCAGTACTTC
CDR3 protein: CSAKTPRGTYEQYF

D gene: .
V gene: TRBV4-1
clone size: few
J gene: TRBJ2-4
CDR3 DNA: TGCGCCAGCAGCCAAGATCGGGAGGTCAGGGGGCAGCCCAAAAACATTCAGTACTTC
CDR3 protein: CASSQDREVRGQPKNIQYF

D gene: .
V gene: TRBV5-1
clone size: few
J gene: TRBJ1-6
CDR3 DNA: TGCGCCAGCAGCTTGGGTCAGGGGCCCTATAATTCACCCCTCCACTTT
CDR3 protein: CASSLGQGPYNSPLHF

D gene: .
V gene: TRBV28
clone size: .
J gene: TRBJ1-2
CDR3 DNA: TGTGCCAGCTCCCATGTGAGGGGCTACACCTTC
CDR3 protein: CASSHVRGYTF

D gene: TRBD1
V gene: TRBV7-9
clone size: .
J gene: TRBJ2-7
CDR3 DNA: TGTGCCAGCAGCTCGCAAAACAGGGGATTCTACGAGCAGTACTTC
CDR3 protein: CASSSQNRGFYEQYF

D gene: .
V gene: TRBV25-1
clone size: few
J gene: TRBJ1-1
CDR3 DNA: TGTGCCAGCAGTAACTTGGGTTGGAACACTGAAGCTTTCTTT
CDR3 protein: CASSNLGWNTEAFF

D gene: TRBD1
V gene: TRBV7-9
clone size: .
J gene: TRBJ2-1
CDR3 DNA: TGTGCCAGCAGCTCCCGGACAGGGGGCGTAGACAATGAGCAGTTCTTC
CDR3 protein: CASSSRTGGVDNEQFF

D gene: TRBD1
V gene: TRBV20-1
clone size: .
J gene: TRBJ2-6
CDR3 DNA: TGCAGTGCTAGAGCGTCGGGACAGGGGGCGCGAGGGGCCAACGTCCTGACTTTC
CDR3 protein: CSARASGQGARGANVLTF

D gene: TRBD1
V gene: TRBV7-2
clone size: .
J gene: TRBJ1-2
CDR3 DNA: TGTGCCAGCAGCTTAACCGGCTCAGGGGGCTATGGCTACACCTTC
CDR3 protein: CASSLTGSGGYGYTF

D gene: .
V gene: TRBV20-1
clone size: .
J gene: TRBJ2-5
CDR3 DNA: TGCAGTGCTATAGATGTAACGGGGGAAAGGGAGACCCAGTACTTC
CDR3 protein: CSAIDVTGERETQYF

D gene: .
V gene: TRBV6-2/TRBV6-3
clone size: .
J gene: TRBJ2-5
CDR3 DNA: TGTGCCAGCATCCGTAGCCACGGAGTGGAGACCCAGTACTTC
CDR3 protein: CASIRSHGVETQYF

D gene: .
V gene: TRBV7-2
clone size: .
J gene: TRBJ1-1
CDR3 DNA: TGTGCCAGCAGCTTAGATAAGGACAAAATGAACACTGAAGCTTTCTTT
CDR3 protein: CASSLDKDKMNTEAFF

D gene: .
V gene: TRBV4-2
clone size: few
J gene: TRBJ1-2
CDR3 DNA: TGTGCCAGCAGCCAAGCCTGGGAGGGGAACTATGGCTACACCTTC
CDR3 protein: CASSQAWEGNYGYTF

D gene: TRBD1
V gene: TRBV6-2/TRBV6-3
clone size: few
J gene: TRBJ2-3
CDR3 DNA: TGTGCCAGCAGAAACCGGGACAGCGCATTCGATACGCAGTATTTT
CDR3 protein: CASRNRDSAFDTQYF

D gene: .
V gene: TRBV10-3
clone size: .
J gene: TRBJ2-7
CDR3 DNA: TGTGCCATCAGTGAGTCATCTAGGACCTACGAGCAGTACTTC
CDR3 protein: CAISESSRTYEQYF

D gene: TRBD2
V gene: TRBV15
clone size: .
J gene: TRBJ2-1
CDR3 DNA: TGTGCCACCAGCGCTCTCGTTAGCGGGCCCTCGGAGGAGCAGTTCTTC
CDR3 protein: CATSALVSGPSEEQFF